This TCR beta chain is drawn from a study of T cells in Graves' hyperthyroidism and ophthalmopathy (dated by TCRdb to about 2019). In the study overall: Peripheral blood was sampled at the time of initial diagnosis, prior to any treatment. To identify distinguishing TCR V-J signatures, a discovery cohort of roughly 100 patients was used, comprising some 43 with Graves' ophthalmopathy and some 57 with stable Graves' hyperthyroidism. An independent validation cohort of some 18 hyperthyroidism patients and about 16 patients who later progressed to ophthalmopathy tested prospective prediction of ophthalmopathy. The 95 to 100 discovery patients were randomly divided into training and test sets at a 7:3 ratio. The study also compared thyroid tissue and blood T-cell repertoires from a handful of Graves' hyperthyroidism patients. After blood sampling, hyperthyroidism patients were treated with methimazole at a starting dose of 30 mg daily, and ophthalmopathy patients were treated with high-dose intravenous methylprednisolone. The paper describes TCR Vbeta CDR3 sequencing of 135 peripheral blood samples, made up of 43 ophthalmopathy patients, more than 70 hyperthyroidism patients and 17 progressor patients. The investigation overall reported the following: Most expanded thyroid clonotypes (frequency above 0.001) were also found in blood, which suggests that blood repertoires may mirror thyroid immune responses. No statistical method was used to fix the sample size in advance, and group allocation was not hidden from the investigators. During validation, the model predicted progression to ophthalmopathy a median of approximately 6.5 months ahead of onset, with approximately 71% sensitivity and 72.22% specificity. Ophthalmopathy was separated from stable hyperthyroidism by a 13 V-J signature model, with approximately 90% sensitivity and roughly 81% specificity obtained in cross-validation and 80%/75% obtained in testing.

The TCR beta CDR3 regions were amplified from the RNA transcripts. The TCR CDR3 was subjected to a first round of RT-PCR using the HTBI primer set and the Qiagen OneStep RT-PCR kit. A second multiplex PCR round built the libraries, followed by size selection and purification. Libraries were sequenced paired-end with 100 bp reads on an Illumina HiSeq2000. Concerning the study's data processing: SOAPnuke was used to process the raw data, throwing out any read that contained adapters or uncalled bases, had a mean Phred below 15, or lacked an exact constant-primer or identifier match. High-quality paired reads were merged with COPE v1.2.5, and unique nucleotide sequences were defined as clonotypes. MiTCR v1.1 was used to align clonotypes to the IMGT TRBV, TRBD and TRBJ reference segments. Only V-J combinations with frequency above 0.0001, covering 99% to 99.2% of repertoires, were analysed. A TCS score was defined as the ratio of F50 (clonal expansion) to E x V (chaos), with BLOSUM62-based TCRdist applied between CDR3 peptides within each V-J. Welch's t-statistics and random forest reduced just over 500 V-J features to under 15, which were used in a naive Bayes classifier (R e1071). TCRdb redid the processing of the public reads, applying fastp at Q25 and MiXCR, and retained in-frame beta chains. One record per CDR3 amino acid sequence lists the most common genes and DNA. TCRdb, rather than the study authors, made the V and J calls. The sample profile shows roughly 650,000 distinct CDR3 sequences; approximately 15% of them were found once. The biggest ten clones account for around 3.3% of the sample.

In the ophthalmopathy patients, disease was moderately to severely active, with a Clinical Activity Score of 3 or more, a NOSPECS grade of 4 or more, and a duration of less than 3 months. Patients with uncontrolled infections, other autoimmune diseases, pregnancy or lactation were excluded. Diagnoses were based on clinical symptoms, serum thyroxine and TRAb, thyroid ultrasound and orbital computed tomography. PBMCs were separated from approximately 10 ml of fresh peripheral blood using Ficoll-Paque density gradient centrifugation. Total RNA was extracted using Trizol reagent, and RNA quality was assessed on an Agilent 2100 Bioanalyzer. Relative to germline, V is 2 bases shorter and J is 6 bases shorter, with 17 bases between their ends. There are 16 amino acids in the CDR3, from cysteine to phenylalanine inclusive. CDR3 DNA only is kept here, 48 bases in frame from base 1. Reading the germline V gene (reference sequence) gives CDR1 MNHEY and CDR2 SMNVEV.

There are many counts of this clonotype. Its antigen remains undetermined. Within one base of it there is no much larger clone, and no base qualities were kept. The specimen sequenced was blood. The TCR sequence derives from a woman between 35 and 50 years old with Graves' ophthalmopathy. In this chain, TRBV27 is recombined with TRBJ2-1; tentative D gene TRBD2, with 5 bases matching. The CDR3 here reads CASSLTASLWVNEQFF. The sequenced DNA: TGTGCCAGCAGTTTAACCGCTAGCCTTTGGGTCAATGAGCAGTTCTTC.